This TCR beta chain was recovered during a study of shared clonotypes between healthy human individuals. Study results and limitations: Donors were few, which limited the genetic and exposure-history diversity represented. Memory subsets generally showed smaller estimated richness than naive subsets did. A few donors showed sharing of around 5% of naive CD4 clonotypes.

Concerning this clone: The antigen remains undetermined.

Germline CDR1 SEHNR, CDR2 FQNEAQ (reference sequence). This CDR3 has 12 amino acids. Trimming took 7 bases from V and 5 from J, leaving 11 bases between them. The method was immunoSEQ multiplex PCR; TCRdb's version includes in-frame clones alone and lacks a portion of them. The repertoire holds 1.5 million to 1.9 million clones, approximately 98% seen once, with about 0.4% in the top ten. J is TRBJ2-5 and V is TRBV7-9; D is ambiguous. This clonotype originated in a man aged 30 to 45 in good health. Sample: naive CD4+ T cells sorted from blood. Subset of the sample: CD45RA+ positively selected. The CDR3 protein is CASTDRRETQYF. The CDR3 coding sequence is TGTGCCAGCACGGACCGGCGCGAGACCCAGTACTTC.